This record covers a single TCR beta chain. The CDR3 spans 14 residues. Trimming stripped 5 bases from V and 6 bases from J, with 16 bases between. Germline V gene data show CDR1 as MDHEN and CDR2 as SYDVKM. The source of the sample is a study of identical twins. MiXCR was run by TCRdb on the 5' RACE reads, yielding one entry per CDR3 protein. The table has nearly 250,000 distinct CDR3 sequences, 5.5% to 8% seen once. This sample also belongs to another study, concerning yellow fever vaccine responses in identical twins.

V is TRBV28 and J is TRBJ1-1; D not resolved. The sequenced sample was memory (CD45RO+) T cells sorted from blood. The TCR was taken from a woman between 18 and 29 years old in good health. In DNA, the CDR3 is TGTGCCAGCAGTCCCGAATACTCATGGGCTGAAGCTTTCTTT. The encoded protein is CASSPEYSWAEAFF.